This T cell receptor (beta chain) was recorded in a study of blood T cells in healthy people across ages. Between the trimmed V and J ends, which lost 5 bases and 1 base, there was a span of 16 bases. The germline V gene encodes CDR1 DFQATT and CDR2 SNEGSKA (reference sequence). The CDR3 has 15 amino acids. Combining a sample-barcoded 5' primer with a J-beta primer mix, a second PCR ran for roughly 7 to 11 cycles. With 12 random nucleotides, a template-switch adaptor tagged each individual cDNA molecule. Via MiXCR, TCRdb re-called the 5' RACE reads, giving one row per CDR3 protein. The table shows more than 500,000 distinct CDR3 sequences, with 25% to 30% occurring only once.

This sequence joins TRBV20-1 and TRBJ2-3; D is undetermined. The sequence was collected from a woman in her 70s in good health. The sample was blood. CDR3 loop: CSAERHQIRTDTQYF. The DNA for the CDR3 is TGCAGTGCTGAGAGACACCAGATCCGCACAGATACGCAGTATTTT.